This T cell receptor beta chain was captured by sequencing in a study of blood T cell repertoires in COVID-19 (dated by TCRdb to the early 2020s). Concerning the study at large: The collaborator samples originated in the United States, Italy and Spain and spanned the acute and convalescent phases of COVID-19. The material from the prospective study consisted of cDNA or gDNA derived from T cells, B-cell-depleted T cells, or PBMCs. Where available, HLA class I and class II types were obtained from metadata supplied by the sample provider rather than from assay-based typing. A freely available public database, intended as a resource for researchers studying the immune response to SARS-CoV-2, is where the repertoires were released. The samples were drawn from two sources: the first 160 participants of the ongoing ImmuneRACE study, and over 950 subjects contributed by 6 global collaborators. The sample metadata nearly always contained a de-identified subject ID, COVID-19 status, age in years and sex. Deeply sampled blood TCRbeta repertoires from subjects exposed to, actively infected with, or recovered from COVID-19 were included in the dataset. Summary of the overall study and its limitations: Clinical and demographic metadata were provided uncurated, with the amount varying by source and participant.

A note on this clone: It has no known antigen specificity. Base qualities are not provided; no much larger clone lies one nucleotide away.

The immunoSEQ Assay, a bias-controlled multiplex PCR, was used to amplify TCRbeta CDR3 regions from genomic DNA. The published analysis was carried out like this. The number of nucleated cells in each sample was estimated from the amplification of reference gene primers within the assay. Sequence reads were collapsed and filtered to measure the absolute abundance of every unique TCRbeta CDR3 rearrangement. Productive Simpson clonality was computed per sample as the square root of Simpson's diversity index over productive rearrangements. In its TCRdb copy, this immuneACCESS table keeps in-frame sequences only and misses some clones. Where compared with another copy, unresolved V genes explain less than half of these, and the others have no known cause. V and J calls and clone size are those listed in that table; D and trimming were worked out from the DNA. Present in this sample are around 250,000 clones, 85% to 90% of which were seen just once. 3.5% to 5% of the sample rests with the top ten.

Enrolling through a virtual design, the prospective study's participants ranged in age from roughly 18 to 89 years and lived across 24 United States geographic areas. In the prospective study, cohorts were assigned on the basis of participant-reported clinical history obtained from a screening survey and a study questionnaire. Recovered participants in ImmuneRACE Cohort 3 were defined as having two consecutive negative NP/OP PCR tests, clearance from a healthcare professional, or resolution of symptoms. In the prospective study, mobile phlebotomists collected whole blood, serum and a nasopharyngeal or oropharyngeal swab from each participant. Prospective study participants could optionally give additional blood draws and questionnaires over an approximately two-month period. Before DNA extraction, prospective study blood samples were shipped either frozen or at room temperature. The CDR3 numbers 13 residues from cysteine through phenylalanine. Only the CDR3 DNA stays, 39 bases, in frame from base 1. Looking up the germline V gene yields CDR1 ENHRY and CDR2 SYGVKD. Germline trimming amounts to 6 bases on V and 4 bases on J, with 3 as the count of junction bases outside the gene matches.

Recombination connected TRBV10-3 to TRBJ1-2; 9 nucleotides in the junction match TRBD1. What was sequenced was PBMCs or T cells enriched from blood (not recorded which). This clonotype was sampled from a woman in her 30s who had recovered from COVID-19. CDR3 sequence: CAISSDRGYGYTF. In nucleotides, the sequence is TGTGCCATCAGCTCGGACAGGGGCTATGGCTACACCTTC.